The 28 T cell receptor beta chains listed next were all sequenced from one sample in a study of cytomegalovirus exposure and HLA in healthy donors. With 60 Vbeta and 13 Jbeta primers, the PCR was carried out. Assay: immunoSEQ multiplex PCR; the TCRdb copy retains only in-frame clones and omits some. The table lists 110,000 to 150,000 clones, around four fifths of them singletons. What was sequenced was PBMCs. These receptors originate from a boy aged 2 to 10 in good health and CMV-seronegative.

Comment on this clone: At one end, the junction sequence differs from germline, possibly due to a read error. V is TRBV6-1 and J is TRBJ2-3; TRBD2 might be the D (6 bases). The CDR3 has 19 residues. Germline loops: CDR1 MNHNS, CDR2 SASEGT. CDR3 residues: CASSERRPNRVTSTDTQYF. The CDR3, as DNA: TGTGCCAGCAGTGAACGCCGTCCGAATAGGGTAACTAGCACAGATACTCAGTATTTT.

The chain employs TRBV29-1 and TRBJ1-2; 9 nucleotides match TRBD1. Looked up from germline, CDR1 is SQVTM and CDR2 is ANQGSEA. The CDR3 covers 12 residues. V shed 6 bases, J shed 8 bases, and the junction held 7 bases outside the gene matches. This chain's CDR3 is CSVGTGGLGYTF. Here the CDR3 DNA reads TGCAGCGTGGGAACAGGGGGCTTAGGCTACACCTTC. Full variable domain (outside the CDR3, taken from reference TRBV29-1 and TRBJ1-2): SAVISQKPSRDICQRGTSLTIQCQVDSQVTMMFWYRQQPGQSLTLIATANQGSEATYESGFVIDKFPISRPNLTFSTLTVSNMSPEDSSIYLCSVGTGGLGYTFGSGTRLTVV.

V is TRBV28 and J is TRBJ2-3; the match to TRBD1 covers 9 bases. Germline V CDR1 and CDR2: MDHEN, SYDVKM. Trimming took 6 bases from V and 3 from J; bases not matched to a gene: 19. The CDR3 has 19 amino acids. Here the CDR3 reads CASSLSLLRDRGGTDTQYF. Here the CDR3 DNA reads TGTGCCAGCAGCTTAAGTTTACTACGCGACAGGGGGGGAACAGATACGCAGTATTTT.

As for this clone: Mismatch with germline at one junction end may stem from a read error. The CDR3 loop is CSSSTRGEQYF. CDR3 sequence (DNA): TGTTCCAGCAGCACTAGAGGCGAGCAGTACTTC. The genes are TRBV7-9 and TRBJ2-7, with a weak D call TRBD2 (5 bases). The CDR3 is 11 residues long. Germline-derived CDR1 and CDR2 are SEHNR and FQNEAQ (reference sequence).

The rearrangement joins TRBV18 to TRBJ2-5; D gene ambiguous. Germline V lookup: CDR1 KGHSH, CDR2 LQKENI. The length of the CDR3 is 14 residues. V was cut by 6 bases and J by 5 bases, with 16 bases left in between. CDR3 in DNA: TGTGCCAGCTCCCCAAGAATCAGCGCGGAGACCCAGTACTTC. This codes for CASSPRISAETQYF.

The CDR3 is CAISTRGEDQPQHF. CDR3 DNA: TGTGCCATCAGTACACGAGGTGAGGATCAGCCCCAGCATTTT. V gene TRBV10-3 combines with J gene TRBJ1-5; no reliable D call. Germline CDR1 and CDR2: ENHRY and SYGVKD. The germline V and J ends were trimmed by 5 bases and 5 bases, with 13 bases remaining between them. The CDR3 has 14 residues.

The V call is TRBV7-9, the J call TRBJ2-5; D unclear. V was clipped by 1 base and J by 5 bases, with 8 bases between them. Germline CDR1 and CDR2: SEHNR and FQNEAQ (reference sequence). The CDR3 is 13 residues long. DNA for the CDR3: TGTGCCAGCAGCTTAGGAAGCGAGGAGACCCAGTACTTC. Translation: CASSLGSEETQYF. The complete variable domain, with remaining parts taken from reference TRBV7-9 and TRBJ2-5, reads DTGVSQNPRHKITKRGQNVTFRCDPISEHNRLYWYRQTLGQGPEFLTYFQNEAQLEKSRLLSDRFSAERPKGSFSTLEIQRTEQGDSAMYLCASSLGSEETQYFGPGTRLLVL.

This chain uses TRBV14 with TRBJ1-2; the D is unclear. Trimming removed 3 bases at V and 5 bases at J, with 16 bases between. Germline V gives CDR1 SGHDN, CDR2 FVKESK. This CDR3 is 15 amino acids long. The CDR3 coding sequence is TGTGCCAGCAGCCACACAGCCGCCGCCGGATATGGCTACACCTTC. Protein: CASSHTAAAGYGYTF.

This chain joins TRBV11-3 and TRBJ1-3; D is ambiguous. V lost 0 bases to trimming and J lost 0 bases, with 9 bases between them. Germline V gene data show CDR1 as SGHNT and CDR2 as YENEEA. This CDR3 contains 16 residues. The CDR3 loop reads CASSLDLTSSGNTIYF. CDR3 sequence (DNA): TGTGCCAGCAGCTTAGATCTGACATCCTCTGGAAACACCATATATTTT.

This clone turned up a few times. The genes are TRBV6-5 and TRBJ2-2, with 11 bases that match TRBD1. The CDR3 is 15 residues long. V dropped 5 bases and J dropped 4; count of bases not matched to a gene: 3. Germline V CDR1 and CDR2: MNHEY, SVGAGI. The chain's CDR3 is CASSRTGGFTGELFF. Written as DNA, the CDR3 is TGTGCCAGCAGTCGGACAGGGGGCTTCACCGGGGAGCTGTTTTTT.

This chain joins TRBV2 and TRBJ1-2; D possibly corresponds to TRBD1 (6 bases). This CDR3 spans 13 amino acids. Between the trimmed V and J ends, which lost 4 bases and 8 bases, there was a span of 14 bases. Germline lookup yields CDR1 SNHLY and CDR2 FYNNEI. CDR3 amino acids: CASSGWGLGGYTF. CDR3 bases: TGTGCCAGCAGTGGTTGGGGGCTCGGAGGCTACACCTTC.

This clone was recorded once. The chain uses TRBV18 and TRBJ2-5; TRBD2 matches 11 bases. Germline V gene data show CDR1 as KGHSH and CDR2 as LQKENI. This CDR3 spans 15 amino acids. Losses at the gene ends were 2 bases for V and 4 bases for J; bases not matched to a gene: 3. The CDR3 nucleotides read TGTGCCAGCTCACCAACTAGCGGGAGCTTAGAGACCCAGTACTTC. Translating gives CASSPTSGSLETQYF.

Only one count was recorded for this clone. The CDR3 region is CASGQVVETQYF. The CDR3 nucleotides are TGTGCCAGCGGACAGGTGGTGGAGACCCAGTACTTC. The chain recombines TRBV27 with TRBJ2-5; 7 nucleotides agree with TRBD1. CDR1 and CDR2 (germline): MNHEY, SMNVEV (reference sequence). The CDR3 has 12 residues. V shed 8 bases, J shed 5 bases, and the junction held 5 bases outside the gene matches.

The V gene is TRBV19, the J gene TRBJ2-7; D may be TRBD1 (5 bases). This CDR3 is built from 15 residues. From germline, CDR1 is LNHDA and CDR2 SQIVND (reference sequence). V was pared by 3 bases and J by 5 bases, with 17 bases between. The CDR3 region has the DNA TGTGCCAGTAGTATCGGGCAGGGTGATATTCACGAGCAGTACTTC. Amino acids: CASSIGQGDIHEQYF.

This clone was counted between two and nine times. The chain couples TRBV5-1 to TRBJ2-6, with D unresolved. The V and J ends lost 3 bases and 0 bases respectively, with 7 bases between them. Germline V gene sequence: CDR1 SGHRS, CDR2 YFSETQ. The CDR3 is made up of 15 amino acids. CDR3 nucleotides: TGCGCCAGCAGCTCAGGTTCCTCTGGGGCCAACGTCCTGACTTTC. It translates to CASSSGSSGANVLTF.

The rearrangement joins TRBV11-2 to TRBJ2-5, with TRBD1 matching over 9 bases. The CDR3 sequence is 13 residues long. CDR1 and CDR2 from the germline V gene are SGHAT and FQNNGV. Trimming at V came to 4 bases and at J to 5 bases, leaving 2 bases not matched to a gene. In nucleotides, the CDR3 is TGTGCCAGCAGCTCACAGGGGGCGGAGACCCAGTACTTC. Translated: CASSSQGAETQYF.

This rearrangement joins TRBV28 to TRBJ2-7; 11 bases match TRBD1. The CDR3 runs to 15 residues. Germline values: CDR1 MDHEN, CDR2 SYDVKM. V lost 3 bases, J lost 0 bases, and 1 base stayed unmatched. CDR3 amino acids: CASSFGTGGSYEQYF. In nucleotides, the CDR3 is TGTGCCAGCAGTTTTGGGACAGGGGGCTCCTACGAGCAGTACTTC. The full variable domain, its missing parts supplied by reference TRBV28 and TRBJ2-7, is DVKVTQSSRYLVKRTGEKVFLECVQDMDHENMFWYRQDPGLGLRLIYFSYDVKMKEKGDIPEGYSVSREKKERFSLILESASTNQTSMYLCASSFGTGGSYEQYFGPGTRLTVT.

The chain recombines TRBV7-9 with TRBJ2-1; TRBD2 matches 7 bases. The CDR3 is 13 residues long. Trimming cost V 7 bases and J 3 bases; bases outside gene matches: 3. CDR1 and CDR2 (germline): SEHNR, FQNEAQ (reference sequence). DNA of the CDR3: TGTGCCAGCAAGCGGGGTGACTACAATGAGCAGTTCTTC. Its protein product is CASKRGDYNEQFF.

The chain carries TRBV5-1 and TRBJ2-5; 9 nucleotides align to TRBD1. V lost 0 bases, J lost 5 bases, and 8 bases stayed unmatched. The CDR3 consists of 16 residues. Germline V gives CDR1 SGHRS, CDR2 YFSETQ. The CDR3 region is CASSLGETGGAETQYF. CDR3 in DNA: TGCGCCAGCAGCTTGGGTGAAACAGGGGGCGCCGAGACCCAGTACTTC.

V and J are TRBV7-2 and TRBJ2-7; tentatively, D is TRBD2 (6 bases). Per the germline V gene, CDR1 is SGHTA and CDR2 is FQGNSA. The CDR3 extends over 17 amino acids. V lost 4 bases and J lost 0, with 19 bases in between. The CDR3 DNA reads TGTGCCAGCAGCTACGGGCATGGGGACTTTTTCTCCTACGAGCAGTACTTC. Translation: CASSYGHGDFFSYEQYF. The full variable domain, completed using reference TRBV7-2 and TRBJ2-7, is GAGVSQSPSNKVTEKGKDVELRCDPISGHTALYWYRQSLGQGLEFLIYFQGNSAPDKSGLPSDRFSAERTGGSVSTLTIQRTQQEDSAVYLCASSYGHGDFFSYEQYFGPGTRLTVT.

This clone was seen more than once but under ten times. The chain recombines TRBV10-3 with TRBJ2-2; 8 nucleotides agree with TRBD2. The germline gives CDR1 ENHRY, CDR2 SYGVKD. The CDR3 extends over 15 amino acids. Trimming removed 10 bases from V and 4 bases from J; junction bases left unmatched: 11. CDR3 coding DNA: TGTGCCACGACGGGAGACGGGGGGGGCACCGGGGAGCTGTTTTTT. It encodes CATTGDGGGTGELFF.

The chain joins TRBV4-1 to TRBJ2-1; 9 bases fit TRBD2. Germline V lookup: CDR1 MGHRA, CDR2 YSYEKL. V gave up 0 bases and J gave up 6 bases; unmatched junction bases: 9. The CDR3 is 17 residues long. In DNA, the CDR3 is TGCGCCAGCAGCCAAGATTTAGTAGCGGGAGCCACCAATGAGCAGTTCTTC. Encoded protein: CASSQDLVAGATNEQFF.

This clone has just a few counts. The V gene is TRBV6-6, the J gene TRBJ1-3, with no clear D. Trimming stripped 0 bases from V and 1 base from J, with 4 bases between. Germline lookup yields CDR1 MNHNY and CDR2 SVGAGI (reference sequence). The CDR3 covers 14 residues. The CDR3 DNA reads as TGTGCCAGCAGTTACTCGACATCTGGAAACACCATATATTTT. Protein product: CASSYSTSGNTIYF.

The CDR3 DNA is TGTGCCAGCAGCTTAAACAGGGTGGAGACCCAGTACTTC. The encoded protein is CASSLNRVETQYF. The chain employs TRBV7-9 and TRBJ2-5, with D possibly TRBD1 on 6 matching bases. Trimming took off 2 bases at V and 5 bases at J, with 9 bases between the two ends. Germline assignment: CDR1 SEHNR and CDR2 FQNEAQ (reference sequence). The CDR3 length is 13 residues.

This chain joins TRBV2 and TRBJ1-2; tentative D call: TRBD1 (5 bases). CDR1 SNHLY and CDR2 FYNNEI come from the germline V gene. The CDR3 loop spans 14 amino acids. V shed 6 bases and J shed 7 bases, with 18 bases lying between them. This CDR3 reads CASSEEMTAFGYTF. Here the CDR3 DNA reads TGTGCCAGCAGCGAGGAGATGACAGCTTTTGGCTACACCTTC.

This rearrangement joins TRBV7-9 to TRBJ2-7; 10 bases line up with TRBD2. After removal of 5 bases from V and 6 bases from J, the junction contained 7 bases not matched to a gene. The CDR3 length is 14 residues. Looked up from germline, CDR1 is SEHNR and CDR2 is FQNEAQ (reference sequence). The CDR3 loop reads CASSGGTSAPEQYF. The CDR3 DNA sequence: TGTGCCAGCAGCGGGGGGACTAGCGCCCCCGAGCAGTACTTC.

V and J are TRBV6-6 and TRBJ1-3; D unresolved. Germline assignment: CDR1 MNHNY and CDR2 SVGAGI (reference sequence). V was trimmed by 2 bases and J by 0 bases, leaving 5 bases between them. This CDR3 region has 14 residues. DNA of the CDR3: TGTGCCAGCAGTTACCGGGACTCTGGAAACACCATATATTTT. Protein sequence: CASSYRDSGNTIYF.

V is TRBV5-1 and J is TRBJ1-1, with TRBD1 as a possible D gene (5 bases). Germline lookup yields CDR1 SGHRS and CDR2 YFSETQ. Between the trimmed V and J ends, which lost 4 bases and 5 bases, there was a span of 24 bases. The CDR3 runs 17 residues. CDR3 in amino acids: CASSPEMTVVFWTEAFF. The CDR3 DNA is TGCGCCAGCAGCCCTGAAATGACAGTCGTCTTCTGGACTGAAGCTTTCTTT.